The clone carrying this T cell receptor (beta chain) appeared a single time. The data were obtained in a study of blood T cell repertoires in COVID-19. On the study more broadly: From T cells, B-cell-depleted T cells, or PBMCs came the material, which was cDNA or gDNA.

Per the study methods: The assay estimated nucleated cells by amplifying reference gene primers. The method was immunoSEQ multiplex PCR; TCRdb's version includes in-frame clones alone and lacks a portion of them. That table furnishes V, J and clone size, whereas the DNA furnished D and trimming. The data hold approximately 230,000 clones, with around 85% observed a single time. The CDR3 extends over 16 amino acids. J was trimmed by 7 bases and V by 3 bases; bases with no gene match: 7. CDR1 SGHRS and CDR2 YFSETQ come from the germline V gene. Specimen: peripheral blood. This chain uses TRBV5-1 with TRBJ1-4, with 12 bases matching TRBD1. This receptor was identified in a woman in her forties with active or convalescent COVID-19. As DNA, the CDR3 is TGCGCCAGCAGCTGGACCCCGGGACAGGGGGCTGAAAAACTGTTTTTT. This codes for CASSWTPGQGAEKLFF.